This T cell receptor (beta chain) was captured in a study of post-analysis software for immune sequencing data. Study conclusions and caveats: Patients had higher frequencies than controls of five or six TRBV segments, including TRBV5-6, TRBV5-1 and TRBV20-1.

The CDR3 sequence is 13 residues long. Unique molecular identifiers were built into the TCR beta cDNA libraries. MiXCR, applied by TCRdb to the PCR reads, yields one record per CDR3 protein. The sample includes about 500,000 distinct CDR3 sequences, less than 45% seen only once; the top ten take around 10%. To note about this clonotype: Its antigen is still unknown. One end of the junction does not line up with germline, which may come from a read error.

The sequenced sample was blood. This chain links TRBV12-3 or TRBV12-4 with TRBJ1-2; D not resolved. This TCR derives from a girl aged 10-17 years with multiple sclerosis. The CDR3 loop reads CASTLIGVYGYTF. The CDR3 DNA is TGTGCCAGCACTTTAATAGGTGTCTATGGCTACACCTTC.